Below are 6 T cell receptor beta chains sequenced from a single sample in a study of T cells after yellow fever vaccination. TCRdb re-analysed the 5' RACE reads in MiXCR, keeping a single row per CDR3 protein. The sample contains about 69,000 distinct CDR3 sequences, about 6% of which appear only once. This specimen was CD4+ T cells sorted from PBMCs, taken more than 14 days after the first yellow fever vaccination. The receptors derive from a man in his late teens or twenties who received the YFV17D yellow fever vaccine.

This clonotype was counted at least ten times. This chain links TRBV4-2 with TRBJ1-3; no reliable D call. V dropped 0 bases and J dropped 4 bases, with 4 bases sitting between them. This CDR3 is 13 amino acids long. CDR1 and CDR2 from the germline V gene are LGHNA and YNFKEQ. DNA of the CDR3: TGTGCCAGCAGCCAAGATACAGGAAACACCATATATTTT. Amino acid sequence: CASSQDTGNTIYF.

The table lists this clonotype with a few counts. The genes are TRBV5-4 and TRBJ2-2, with D possibly matching TRBD2 (5 bases). Germline assignment: CDR1 SGHNT and CDR2 YYREEE (reference sequence). CDR3 length: 16 amino acids. V was trimmed by 0 bases and J by 1 base, leaving 10 bases between them. Here the CDR3 reads CASSLGSGLNTGELFF. The DNA of the CDR3 is TGTGCCAGCAGCTTGGGGTCAGGACTGAACACCGGGGAGCTGTTTTTT.

This clonotype was counted ten times or more. This chain joins TRBV7-2 and TRBJ2-2, with a possible D match to TRBD1 (6 bases). The V end was cut by 1 base, the J end by 7 bases, with 10 bases between. Germline assignment: CDR1 SGHTA and CDR2 FQGNSA. The CDR3 consists of 14 residues. The CDR3 spells CASSLDRASGELFF. The CDR3 DNA sequence: TGTGCCAGCAGCTTAGACAGGGCAAGCGGGGAGCTGTTTTTT.

This clonotype has more than one count but fewer than ten. A read error may be the cause here, since a much bigger clone is one base away. This chain links TRBV5-1 with TRBJ2-1; a possible D gene is TRBD1 (5 bases). Germline-derived CDR1 and CDR2 are SGHRS and YFSETQ. This CDR3 comprises 15 residues. V shed 2 bases and J shed 7 bases, with 16 bases lying between them. The chain's CDR3 is CASSFLQRRDNEQFF. The DNA of the CDR3 is TGCGCCAGCAGCTTTTTACAGCGCAGGGATAATGAGCAGTTCTTC.

This clonotype appeared many times. This sequence joins TRBV4-2 and TRBJ2-6; possible D gene TRBD1, 5 bases. The CDR3 has 16 residues. Germline assignment: CDR1 LGHNA and CDR2 YNFKEQ. Trimming stripped 2 bases from V and 0 bases from J, with 8 bases between. The CDR3 here is CASSQPDSSGANVLTF. The CDR3 DNA follows: TGTGCCAGCAGCCAACCAGACAGCTCTGGGGCCAACGTCCTGACTTTC.

This clonotype was counted ten times or more. The V and J genes are TRBV5-1 and TRBJ1-2; D remains unclear. Germline CDR1 and CDR2: SGHRS and YFSETQ. Trimming shortened V by 4 bases and J by 4 bases, and 14 bases separated the two germline ends. CDR3 length: 14 residues. The DNA for the CDR3 is TGCGCCAGCAGCCATGGCGGAGAGCTCTATGGCTACACCTTC. Translating it yields CASSHGGELYGYTF.